A single sample gave rise to the 4 T cell receptor beta chains below, sequenced in a study of blood T cell repertoires in COVID-19. The table came from immunoSEQ multiplex PCR; TCRdb's copy has only in-frame clones and leaves some out. The table records about 140,000 clones, over 60% of them present only once. The specimen was peripheral blood. The receptor set was obtained from an elderly man with acute or convalescent COVID-19.

The V gene is TRBV4-3, the J gene TRBJ1-1; perhaps TRBD1 as D (5 bases). Germline values: CDR1 LGHNA, CDR2 YSLEER. Trimming removed 4 bases from V and 3 bases from J, with 12 bases in between. The CDR3 is 14 amino acids. The CDR3 region has the DNA TGCGCCAGCAGCCGGAACCAGGGCGACACTGAAGCTTTCTTT. Its translation is CASSRNQGDTEAFF.

The genes are TRBV5-1 and TRBJ2-2, with 15 bases lining up with TRBD2. The CDR3 covers 17 residues. CDR1 and CDR2 (germline): SGHRS, YFSETQ. V trimming: 4 bases; J trimming: 5 bases; junction bases outside the gene matches: 6. CDR3 loop: CASSAGLAGGRTGELFF. The CDR3 DNA reads as TGCGCCAGCAGCGCCGGACTAGCGGGGGGGCGAACCGGGGAGCTGTTTTTT.

The chain carries TRBV5-1 and TRBJ2-1; TRBD2 matches at 11 bases. This CDR3 spans 15 amino acids. The germline V gene has CDR1 SGHRS and CDR2 YFSETQ. Trimming removed 4 bases from V and 4 bases from J; junction bases left unmatched: 4. The CDR3 nucleotides read TGCGCCAGCAGCGACTGGACTAGCGGGTACAATGAGCAGTTCTTC. The encoded protein is CASSDWTSGYNEQFF.

This clone was recorded only once. The CDR3 sequence: CASSPRTSPGTEAFF. Written as DNA, the CDR3 is TGTGCCAGCAGCCCAAGGACATCGCCGGGCACTGAAGCTTTCTTT. The rearrangement links TRBV3-1 (or the pseudogene TRBV3-2) to TRBJ1-1; D might be TRBD1 (5 bases). The CDR3 consists of 15 residues. The germline V gene has CDR1 LGHDT and CDR2 YNNKEL (reference sequence). V dropped 4 bases and J dropped 4 bases, with 16 bases sitting between them.